A single sample is the source of the 20 T cell receptor beta chains below, sequenced in a study of regulatory T cells in long-lasting Graves disease. The time point here: newly diagnosed GD, antithyroid drugs for less than 3 months. After RNA was extracted from PBMCs, the TCR library was made from it. Construction of TCR beta libraries relied on iRepertoire HTBI primers and on Arm-PCR targeting CDR3 regions. In TCRdb, the multiplex PCR reads were re-called with MiXCR into one record per CDR3 protein. The repertoire holds around 480,000 distinct CDR3 sequences, with roughly 17% as singletons. Separately, the same data were catalogued under a study of T cells in Graves' hyperthyroidism and ophthalmopathy.

The input for sequencing was peripheral blood mononuclear cells (PBMCs), taken at new diagnosis, from a patient treated with antithyroid drugs. These receptors were taken from a man aged 35 to 55 with Graves disease.

A few counts support this clonotype. The genes are TRBV12-5 and TRBJ2-5, with 7 positions matching TRBD2. V was pared by 3 bases and J by 3 bases, with 7 bases of the junction left unmatched. CDR3 size: 15 residues. In germline, CDR1 is LGHNT, CDR2 FRNRAP. Written as DNA, the CDR3 is TGTGCTAGTGGTTTCCTCGGACTAGGTAAAGAGACCCAGTACTTC. Translation: CASGFLGLGKETQYF.

This clonotype was seen at least ten times. The genes are TRBV3-1 and TRBJ2-7, with D uncertain. Germline CDR1 reads LGHDT; CDR2 reads YNNKEL (reference sequence). This CDR3 is 13 amino acids long. V was clipped by 0 bases and J by 2 bases, with 5 bases between them. Here the CDR3 reads CASSQDPPYEQYF. CDR3 DNA: TGTGCCAGCAGCCAAGATCCGCCCTACGAGCAGTACTTC.

This clonotype has at least ten counts. The chain carries TRBV2 and TRBJ2-1; 12 bases are a match to TRBD1. Trimming at V came to 6 bases and at J to 6 bases, leaving 9 bases not matched to a gene. Germline V gene data show CDR1 as SNHLY and CDR2 as FYNNEI. The CDR3 runs to 16 residues. The CDR3 DNA follows: TGTGCCAGCAGCGGACCGGGACAGGGGGCGGTCAATGAGCAGTTCTTC. Protein product: CASSGPGQGAVNEQFF.

In this sample, this clonotype turned up many times. The gene calls are TRBV28 and TRBJ2-5; a possible D gene is TRBD2 (6 bases). V lost 3 bases, J lost 1 base, and 15 bases lay in between. Germline CDR1 reads MDHEN; CDR2 reads SYDVKM. This CDR3 region has 16 residues. The CDR3 spells CASSLSIGGTQETQYF. The CDR3 DNA is TGTGCCAGCAGTTTGTCCATAGGCGGGACCCAAGAGACCCAGTACTTC.

This clonotype was detected many times. The J gene is TRBJ1-1, the V gene TRBV29-1, with no clear D. Per germline, CDR1 SQVTM and CDR2 ANQGSEA. The CDR3 sequence is 12 residues long. V shed 3 bases and J shed 1 base, with 6 bases lying between them. The CDR3 DNA sequence: TGCAGCGTTGATGCGGAGAACACTGAAGCTTTCTTT. This translates into CSVDAENTEAFF.

The chain is built from TRBV29-1 and TRBJ1-1; D gene ambiguous. The V gene's germline CDR1 is SQVTM and CDR2 ANQGSEA. V was clipped by 3 bases and J by 6 bases, with 8 bases between them. This CDR3 spans 11 amino acids. Here the CDR3 reads CSVEGRAEAFF. The DNA of the CDR3 is TGCAGCGTTGAGGGGAGGGCTGAAGCTTTCTTT.

A remark on this clonotype: An end of the junction differs from the germline gene, which may be a read error. The rearrangement joins TRBV5-1 to TRBJ2-1; 7 bases map to TRBD1. The CDR3 has 15 residues. Germline V gene data show CDR1 as SGHRS and CDR2 as YFSETQ. CDR3: CASSLYQGAYNEQFF. The CDR3 DNA sequence: TGTGCCAGCAGCCTCTACCAGGGGGCCTACAATGAGCAGTTCTTC. Supplemented by reference TRBV5-1 and TRBJ2-1, the full variable domain reads KAGVTQTPRYLIKTRGQQVTLSCSPISGHRSVSWYQQTPGQGLQFLFEYFSETQRNKGNFPGRFSGRQFSNSRSEMNVSTLELGDSALYLCASSLYQGAYNEQFFGPGTRLTVL.

This chain joins TRBV27 and TRBJ1-2; TRBD1 agrees at 9 bases. CDR3 length: 13 residues. The junction had 7 bases not matched to a gene; V was cut back by 6 bases and J by 8 bases. Germline V gene data show CDR1 as MNHEY and CDR2 as SMNVEV (reference sequence). Here the CDR3 DNA reads TGTGCCAGCAGAGAGGGACAGGGCACGGGCTACACCTTC. This encodes CASREGQGTGYTF.

This clonotype was counted many times. The chain is built from TRBV5-1 and TRBJ2-3; perhaps TRBD1 as D (6 bases). CDR3 length: 15 residues. V shed 1 base and J shed 1 base, with 10 bases lying between them. Germline CDR1 is SGHRS and CDR2 is YFSETQ. CDR3 nucleotides: TGCGCCAGCAGCTTGTCGGACAGCCGCACAGATACGCAGTATTTT. It translates to CASSLSDSRTDTQYF.

This clonotype appeared many times. J is TRBJ2-2 and V is TRBV20-1; either TRBD1 or TRBD2 may supply D (5 bases each). The CDR3 has 16 amino acids. Germline V gene lookup returns CDR1 DFQATT and CDR2 SNEGSKA (reference sequence). The germline V and J ends were trimmed by 0 bases and 7 bases, with 18 bases remaining between them. The CDR3, as DNA: TGCAGTGCTAGAGATGGGACGGCAGGCCGGGGCGGGGAGCTGTTTTTT. Translated, it gives CSARDGTAGRGGELFF.

The chain employs TRBV20-1 and TRBJ2-3; D is uncertain. This CDR3 has 13 residues. Germline values: CDR1 DFQATT, CDR2 SNEGSKA (reference sequence). The CDR3 DNA sequence: TGCGGTGTCCCGCGAGTACCCACAGATACGCAGTATTTT. This encodes CGVPRVPTDTQYF.

This clonotype occurred a few times. This chain connects TRBV5-1 to TRBJ2-7, with 7 bases aligning to TRBD1. The CDR3 extends over 15 amino acids. In germline, CDR1 is SGHRS, CDR2 YFSETQ. J gave up 1 base and V 4 bases, and 8 bases lay outside the gene matches. Here the CDR3 reads CASSPDRLGSYEQYF. The CDR3 coding sequence is TGCGCCAGCAGCCCGGACAGGTTGGGGTCCTACGAGCAGTACTTC.

About this clonotype: Possible read error: a much larger clone is one base away. This chain connects TRBV5-1 to TRBJ1-1; 12 bases match TRBD1. Germline V gene lookup returns CDR1 SGHRS and CDR2 YFSETQ. The ends lost 4 bases at V and 0 bases at J; junction bases unmatched: 10. The CDR3 spans 18 residues. CDR3 bases: TGCGCCAGCAGCACTCAGGGACAGGGGGCGATCATGAACACTGAAGCTTTCTTT. It translates to CASSTQGQGAIMNTEAFF. Full variable domain (missing parts from reference TRBV5-1 and TRBJ1-1): KAGVTQTPRYLIKTRGQQVTLSCSPISGHRSVSWYQQTPGQGLQFLFEYFSETQRNKGNFPGRFSGRQFSNSRSEMNVSTLELGDSALYLCASSTQGQGAIMNTEAFFGQGTRLTVV.

This clonotype showed up many times. The chain employs TRBV7-2 and TRBJ1-5; the D is unclear. The germline gives CDR1 SGHTA, CDR2 FQGNSA. There are 15 residues in the CDR3. V dropped 1 base and J dropped 4 bases, with 11 bases sitting between them. The CDR3 DNA follows: TGTGCCAGCAGCTTAGGAGAACATAGTAATCAGCCCCAGCATTTT. Translated: CASSLGEHSNQPQHF.

This clonotype was detected ten times or more. The chain is built from TRBV27 and TRBJ2-3; D gene uncertain. The germline V and J ends were trimmed by 4 bases and 6 bases, with 14 bases remaining between them. This CDR3 comprises 14 residues. Germline V gene sequence: CDR1 MNHEY, CDR2 SMNVEV (reference sequence). The CDR3 region is CASSSINFRDTQYF. Here the CDR3 DNA reads TGTGCCAGCAGTTCTATTAACTTCCGGGATACGCAGTATTTT.

This clonotype was counted ten times or more. This sequence joins TRBV19 and TRBJ2-7; 9 nucleotides agree with TRBD1. In germline, CDR1 is LNHDA, CDR2 SQIVND (reference sequence). V dropped 5 bases and J dropped 5; count of bases not matched to a gene: 10. CDR3 length: 15 amino acids. Here the CDR3 reads CASSRAGTGPHEQYF. DNA of the CDR3: TGTGCCAGTAGTCGGGCCGGGACAGGGCCCCACGAGCAGTACTTC.

This chain joins TRBV5-1 and TRBJ2-5, with D perhaps TRBD1 (6 bases). Germline values: CDR1 SGHRS, CDR2 YFSETQ. Deletions cut 0 bases from V and 3 bases from J, with 9 bases between. This CDR3 contains 14 residues. In DNA, the CDR3 is TGCGCCAGCAGCTTGGCCGGGACAAAAGAGACCCAGTACTTC. The encoded protein is CASSLAGTKETQYF.

This clonotype has a count of ten or more. This sequence joins TRBV2 and TRBJ2-5; 10 bases fit TRBD2. This CDR3 has 17 residues. The junction had 11 bases not matched to a gene; V was cut back by 3 bases and J by 4 bases. The germline CDR1 and CDR2 sequences are SNHLY and FYNNEI. CDR3: CASSDIRLAGDRETQYF. DNA for the CDR3: TGTGCCAGCAGTGATATAAGGCTAGCGGGAGACCGAGAGACCCAGTACTTC. The complete variable domain, with remaining parts taken from reference TRBV2 and TRBJ2-5, reads EPEVTQTPSHQVTQMGQEVILRCVPISNHLYFYWYRQILGQKVEFLVSFYNNEISEKSEIFDDQFSVERPDGSNFTLKIRSTKLEDSAMYFCASSDIRLAGDRETQYFGPGTRLLVL.

This clonotype was seen repeatedly, ten times or more. This chain joins TRBV28 and TRBJ1-1; perhaps TRBD1 as D (5 bases). The germline V gene has CDR1 MDHEN and CDR2 SYDVKM. V lost 6 bases to trimming and J lost 0 bases, with 14 bases between them. The length of the CDR3 is 15 residues. CDR3 amino acids: CASRETDRLNTEAFF. For the CDR3, the DNA is TGTGCCAGCAGAGAAACTGACAGATTGAACACTGAAGCTTTCTTT. Full variable domain (remainder filled in from reference TRBV28 and TRBJ1-1): DVKVTQSSRYLVKRTGEKVFLECVQDMDHENMFWYRQDPGLGLRLIYFSYDVKMKEKGDIPEGYSVSREKKERFSLILESASTNQTSMYLCASRETDRLNTEAFFGQGTRLTVV.

This clonotype was recorded many times. The rearrangement joins TRBV28 to TRBJ2-1; D possibly corresponds to TRBD1 (5 bases). Germline CDR1 and CDR2: MDHEN and SYDVKM. V was pared by 6 bases and J by 5 bases, with 8 bases between. This CDR3 has 12 amino acids. CDR3 residues: CASRVDNNEQFF. The CDR3 region has the DNA TGTGCCAGCAGGGTGGACAACAATGAGCAGTTCTTC.